This T cell receptor beta chain was observed in a study of PD-1 blockade in classical Hodgkin lymphoma. TCRdb's copy holds only in-frame clones and misses some; the assay was immunoSEQ multiplex PCR. Of about 15,000 clones listed, around 90% are singletons. The V and J ends lost 5 bases and 4 bases, in that order; junction bases with no gene match: 5. Germline V CDR1 and CDR2: LNHDA, SQIVND (reference sequence). This CDR3 has 14 residues. Time point given: newly diagnosed, previously untreated cHL patient sample. Comparator PBMCs were from newly diagnosed, untreated classical Hodgkin lymphoma. General study points: Healthy donors were reported to have higher baseline TCR diversity than newly diagnosed patients. The repertoire differences lack a defined cause, possibly disease activity or prior therapy.

A word on this clone: What it binds is unknown.

This TCR was sampled from a human donor with classical Hodgkin lymphoma. Material: peripheral blood mononuclear cells (PBMCs). The chain is built from TRBV19 and TRBJ1-1; TRBD1 aligns across 9 bases. The CDR3 loop is CASSSRQGVTEAFF. In DNA, the CDR3 is TGTGCCAGTAGTTCACGACAGGGGGTCACTGAAGCTTTCTTT.